This T cell receptor beta chain is drawn from a study of tumor-infiltrating lymphocytes in localized non-small cell lung cancer. J was trimmed by 5 bases and V by 0 bases; bases with no gene match: 4. Germline V gene data show CDR1 as SEHNR and CDR2 as FQNEAQ (reference sequence). The CDR3 length is 15 residues. Here immunoSEQ multiplex PCR was the method, and the copy in TCRdb shows in-frame clones only, minus some. The table shows 11,000 or so clones, with 80% to 90% occurring only once. The sequencing input was uninvolved lung tissue not adjacent to the tumor. J is TRBJ1-1 and V is TRBV7-9; 9 bases align to TRBD1. This clonotype originated in a human donor with non-small cell lung cancer. In DNA form, the CDR3 reads TGTGCCAGCAGCTTAGCGGGCGGACAGGGGACTGAAGCTTTCTTT. Translation: CASSLAGGQGTEAFF.